A single sample gave rise to the 8 T cell receptor beta chains below, sequenced in a study of T cells in Graves' hyperthyroidism and ophthalmopathy. TCR beta CDR3 regions were amplified from RNA transcripts. Initially, a first-round RT-PCR of the TCR CDR3 employed the HTBI primer set. One entry per CDR3 protein, called by TCRdb with MiXCR from the multiplex PCR reads. Found here are more than 500,000 distinct CDR3 sequences, 15% to 20% of them singletons; the top ten hold approximately 30%. Material: blood. The receptors were gathered from a woman between 25 and 40 years old with Graves' ophthalmopathy.

This clonotype appeared many times. The chain employs TRBV5-1 and TRBJ1-1, with D hard to call. Per the germline V gene, CDR1 is SGHRS and CDR2 is YFSETQ. V dropped 0 bases and J dropped 3 bases, with 12 bases sitting between them. The CDR3 consists of 15 residues. CDR3 in amino acids: CASSLGDYGDTEAFF. DNA for the CDR3: TGCGCCAGCAGCTTGGGAGACTACGGGGACACTGAAGCTTTCTTT.

This chain connects TRBV7-2 to TRBJ1-2; weak D call: TRBD1 (5 bases). Germline CDR1 SGHTA, CDR2 FQGNSA. Between the trimmed V and J ends, which lost 5 bases and 4 bases, there was a span of 11 bases. There are 13 residues in the CDR3. The CDR3 loop reads CASSKNRPYGYTF. CDR3 in DNA: TGTGCCAGCAGCAAAAACAGGCCCTATGGCTACACCTTC. The whole variable domain, filled in from reference TRBV7-2 and TRBJ1-2, reads GAGVSQSPSNKVTEKGKDVELRCDPISGHTALYWYRQSLGQGLEFLIYFQGNSAPDKSGLPSDRFSAERTGGSVSTLTIQRTQQEDSAVYLCASSKNRPYGYTFGSGTRLTVV.

On this clonotype: A read error may explain this, as a much larger clone is one base away. The chain couples TRBV7-2 to TRBJ2-7; possibly TRBD1 for D (5 bases). The CDR3 extends over 14 amino acids. The germline V and J ends were trimmed by 4 bases and 7 bases, with 17 bases remaining between them. The germline gives CDR1 SGHTA, CDR2 FQGNSA. The CDR3 spells CASSSATVGVEQYF. DNA for the CDR3: TGTGCCAGCAGCTCGGCGACAGTTGGCGTGGAGCAGTACTTC.

This clonotype turned up a few times. This sequence joins TRBV27 and TRBJ1-2; possible D gene TRBD1, 6 bases. The CDR3 covers 13 residues. Germline lookup yields CDR1 MNHEY and CDR2 SMNVEV (reference sequence). The V and J ends lost 5 bases and 4 bases respectively, with 11 bases between them. The CDR3 DNA reads as TGTGCCAGCAGTCCGCCGACAGGCTATGGCTACACCTTC. Encoded protein: CASSPPTGYGYTF.

This clonotype has only a few counts. The chain is built from TRBV20-1 and TRBJ2-1; 7 bases are shared with TRBD2. With V trimmed by 3 bases and J by 4 bases, 6 bases remained unmatched. The CDR3 loop spans 14 amino acids. Germline CDR1 DFQATT, CDR2 SNEGSKA (reference sequence). CDR3 region: CSARPGLPYNEQFF. CDR3 coding DNA: TGCAGTGCTAGGCCGGGACTACCGTACAATGAGCAGTTCTTC.

Turning to this clonotype: Germline is not matched at one junction end, which may reflect a read error. The chain links TRBV2 to TRBJ2-3; D might be TRBD1 or TRBD2, each matching 5 bases. There are 13 residues in the CDR3. The germline gives CDR1 SNHLY, CDR2 FYNNEI. CDR3 nucleotides: TGTGCCAGCAGCCGGGACCAGTTCGAGACGCAATATTTT. This gives the protein CASSRDQFETQYF.

This clonotype has just a few counts. V is TRBV12-3 or TRBV12-4 and J is TRBJ2-3; TRBD2 matches at 9 bases. The trim removed 0 bases at V and 2 bases at J, leaving 15 bases unmatched. This CDR3 is 20 amino acids long. The CDR3 loop is CASSLAPGLAGWGSTDTQYF. In nucleotides, the CDR3 is TGTGCCAGCAGTTTAGCGCCGGGGCTAGCGGGATGGGGCTCCACAGATACGCAGTATTTT.

There are many counts of this clonotype. DNA of the CDR3: TGTGCCTGGAGTGGGGGGGACAGAAACTACGAGCAGTACTTC. This sequence encodes CAWSGGDRNYEQYF. The V gene is TRBV30, the J gene TRBJ2-7; D perhaps matches TRBD1 (7 bases). The length of the CDR3 is 14 residues. V was pared by 1 base and J by 3 bases, with 13 bases between. The germline gives CDR1 GTSNPN, CDR2 SVGIG (reference sequence).